This T cell receptor beta chain emerged from a study of PD-1 blockade in classical Hodgkin lymphoma. Study outcomes and limitations: It was reported that newly diagnosed patients had less baseline TCR diversity than healthy donors. Factors driving the repertoire differences, possibly disease activity or prior therapy, remain undefined.

The sample holds one count of this clone. No antigen is known for it. This CDR3 is built from 15 residues. Per germline, CDR1 MDHEN and CDR2 SYDVKM. Deletions cut 5 bases from V and 0 bases from J, with 14 bases between. Indicated time point: newly diagnosed, previously untreated cHL patient sample. Comparator PBMCs were from newly diagnosed, untreated classical Hodgkin lymphoma. Using immunoSEQ multiplex PCR, the repertoire was profiled, and TCRdb retains in-frame clones only, with some absent. The sample has some 27,000 clones; approximately 93% are singletons. The sequence was collected from a human donor with classical Hodgkin lymphoma. The rearrangement links TRBV28 to TRBJ2-7, with D perhaps TRBD1 (5 bases). The material sequenced was peripheral blood mononuclear cells (PBMCs). CDR3 coding DNA: TGTGCCAGCAGTCCACCCTTGGACAACTCCTACGAGCAGTACTTC. Translation: CASSPPLDNSYEQYF.